A selection of T cell receptor beta chains follows, all from one sample in a study of spatial heterogeneity in lung cancer. Using its own MiXCR run on the 5' RACE reads, TCRdb lists one record per CDR3 protein. The sample includes about 6,800 distinct CDR3 sequences, 13% to 15% of them seen just once. The sequencing here drew on lung tumor tissue, taken at surgery. These receptors were obtained from a female donor with early-stage non-small cell lung cancer. Each CDR3 is given with its conserved first and last residue. Each record gives: J gene, clone size, V gene, CDR3 protein. Size values are once, few and many counts, or a class for expanded clones, and some rows have none.

>TRBJ1-2|-|TRBV20-1
CSATDRPSYGYTF
>TRBJ2-5|medium-sized|TRBV5-6
CASSLLQGLETQYF
>TRBJ1-1|many|TRBV6-5
CASSYSKGGNTEAFF
>TRBJ1-1|many|TRBV6-5
CASSTQGTTEAFF
>TRBJ2-1|many|TRBV6-2/TRBV6-3
CASPRDTTLNEQFF
>TRBJ1-4|many|TRBV5-4
CASSSGQNNEKLFF
>TRBJ2-2|medium-sized|TRBV20-1
CSARLRGTANTGELFF
>TRBJ1-1|many|TRBV6-5
CASSYGRGVNTEAFF
>TRBJ2-7|many|TRBV18
CASSPTTGAHEQYF
>TRBJ1-6|many|TRBV6-5
CASSYPGERSPLHF
>TRBJ2-6|many|TRBV10-3
CAIKLTSGANVLTF
>TRBJ1-2|many|TRBV12-3/TRBV12-4
CASSRRRSYGYTF
>TRBJ2-1|-|TRBV12-3/TRBV12-4
CASTPPAGSGEQFF
>TRBJ2-1|medium-sized|TRBV5-1
CASSSGLALGGNEQFF
>TRBJ2-7|many|TRBV11-2
CASSTRGGSEQYF
>TRBJ2-7|many|TRBV6-2/TRBV6-3
CATKAGLWWEQYF
>TRBJ2-2|medium-sized|TRBV4-2
CASSQDREGGELFF
>TRBJ1-5|many|TRBV23-1
CARYGGNPGQGDQPQHF
>TRBJ1-5|medium-sized|TRBV19
CASSTMGQGNQPQHF
>TRBJ2-5|many|TRBV6-1
CASSKNYRQETQYF
>TRBJ2-4|many|TRBV7-9
CASSFRQGNIQYF
>TRBJ1-5|large|TRBV4-2
CASSVFGDQPQHF
>TRBJ2-5|many|TRBV6-2/TRBV6-3
CASSSGLAGGIETQYF
>TRBJ2-3|medium-sized|TRBV7-8
CASSLDWGDTQYF
>TRBJ2-5|medium-sized|TRBV9
CASSVGSTGRETQYF
>TRBJ2-5|many|TRBV28
CASSLSRVGRETQYF
>TRBJ1-1|many|TRBV27
CASSLWGGEAFF
>TRBJ1-5|medium-sized|TRBV20-1
CSAQRGNQPQHF
>TRBJ2-7|medium-sized|TRBV6-6
CASSYGRLAYEQYF
>TRBJ2-3|-|TRBV28
CASSFVAGTDTQYF
>TRBJ1-2|medium-sized|TRBV12-3/TRBV12-4
CASSSDRVNDGYTF
>TRBJ2-5|many|TRBV5-4
CASSFVGLETQYF
>TRBJ2-6|medium-sized|TRBV6-1
CASSQQGLSSGANVLTF
>TRBJ2-2|many|TRBV20-1
CSAPHKAQPKGELFF
>TRBJ1-2|many|TRBV4-1
CASSQDDIRGDYGYTF
>TRBJ2-1|many|TRBV7-3
CASSPIGGSSYNEQFF
>TRBJ2-3|many|TRBV3-1
CASHLGTAMTDTQYF
>TRBJ2-3|-|TRBV24-1
CATSSSGRAHTQYF
>TRBJ2-3|many|TRBV10-3
CAISETLRGPTDTQYF
>TRBJ2-1|many|TRBV18
CASSPTRGGLDNEQFF
>TRBJ2-3|-|TRBV7-3
CASSTSGGANTQYF
>TRBJ1-4|medium-sized|TRBV7-8
CASSSNRNNEKLFF
>TRBJ1-4|many|TRBV7-6
CASSSGTGKEKLFF
>TRBJ1-2|many|TRBV30
CAFTTRRGSWGYTF
>TRBJ1-5|many|TRBV5-5
CASSGGYSNQPQHF
>TRBJ2-5|medium-sized|TRBV7-9
CASSSWSAQETQYF
>TRBJ2-1|many|TRBV9
CASSPPGLPPEQFF
>TRBJ2-2|medium-sized|TRBV3-1
CATRELAQAGELFF
>TRBJ2-3|medium-sized|TRBV7-2
CASSPGTAWDTQYF
>TRBJ1-5|medium-sized|TRBV29-1
CSVWTRNQPQHF
>TRBJ2-2|medium-sized|TRBV6-6
CASSKRTGGTGELFF
>TRBJ2-1|medium-sized|TRBV20-1
CSARGQRGGLNEQFF
>TRBJ1-2|medium-sized|TRBV28
CASRSSGIYGYTF
>TRBJ1-5|many|TRBV7-6
CASSLAGDQPQHF
>TRBJ2-7|large|TRBV10-2
CASSDPRVPPYEQYF
>TRBJ2-2|many|TRBV7-3
CASSPLTKNTGELFF
>TRBJ1-3|medium-sized|TRBV15
CATSRGFASGNTIYF
>TRBJ2-1|many|TRBV5-4
CASSLDQGNYNEQFF
>TRBJ1-6|many|TRBV7-2
CASSSQGTPQGSPLHF
>TRBJ1-1|few|TRBV7-8
CASSIDRNTEAFF